Below, 7 T cell receptor beta chains from the same sample are listed, as sequenced in a study of technical replicates of blood from a handful of donors. Assay: immunoSEQ multiplex PCR; the TCRdb copy retains only in-frame clones and omits some. The sample consists of 81,000 or so clones, roughly 96% of them appearing once. Sequenced input: T cells isolated from PBMCs. The receptors were sampled from a human donor in good health.

This sequence joins TRBV28 and TRBJ2-5; tentative D call: TRBD1 (6 bases). Germline-derived CDR1 and CDR2 are MDHEN and SYDVKM. V was cut by 6 bases and J by 1 base, with 12 bases left in between. This CDR3 contains 14 residues. In DNA, the CDR3 is TGTGCCAGCAGCAACGGACAGCTCCAAGAGACCCAGTACTTC. It yields the protein CASSNGQLQETQYF.

The chain joins TRBV11-2 to TRBJ2-7; TRBD1 is a possible D gene (6 bases). CDR1 is SGHAT, CDR2 FQNNGV, per germline. The V gene lost 7 bases and the J gene lost 0 bases, with 16 bases spanning the gap. CDR3 length equals 15 residues. CDR3 sequence reads: CASTPGPDSSYEQYF. CDR3 DNA: TGTGCCAGCACCCCCGGACCGGACAGCTCCTACGAGCAGTACTTC. The whole variable domain, remainder taken from reference TRBV11-2 and TRBJ2-7, is EAGVAQSPRYKIIEKRQSVAFWCNPISGHATLYWYQQILGQGPKLLIQFQNNGVVDDSQLPKDRFSAERLKGVDSTLKIQPAKLEDSAVYLCASTPGPDSSYEQYFGPGTRLTVT.

V and J are TRBV6-1 and TRBJ2-7; 9 nucleotides align to TRBD1. The CDR3 contains 15 residues. J gave up 6 bases and V 7 bases, and 13 bases lay outside the gene matches. Germline V gene lookup returns CDR1 MNHNS and CDR2 SASEGT. For the CDR3, the DNA is TGTGCCAGCAAAGAAACGGGACAGGGTCCTGTCGAGCAGTACTTC. Translating it yields CASKETGQGPVEQYF.

The sample holds one count of this clone. The rearrangement links TRBV5-1 to TRBJ1-1; D call uncertain. This CDR3 is built from 11 residues. Trimming took 3 bases from V and 5 from J, leaving 5 bases between them. Looked up from germline, CDR1 is SGHRS and CDR2 is YFSETQ. CDR3 in amino acids: CASSSYTEAFF. CDR3 coding DNA: TGCGCCAGCAGCTCCTATACTGAAGCTTTCTTT.

This clone was seen once. This chain connects TRBV28 to TRBJ2-1; 7 bases are a match to TRBD2. J gave up 2 bases and V 3 bases, and 4 bases lay outside the gene matches. This CDR3 is built from 15 residues. Per germline, CDR1 MDHEN and CDR2 SYDVKM. Here the CDR3 reads CASSFFREAYNEQFF. The CDR3 coding sequence is TGTGCCAGCAGTTTCTTCCGGGAGGCCTACAATGAGCAGTTCTTC.

The chain links TRBV2 to TRBJ1-6, with a weak D call TRBD1 (6 bases). The ends were cut back, 6 bases at V and 7 bases at J, with 7 bases in the middle. The CDR3 sequence is 12 residues long. The V gene's germline CDR1 is SNHLY and CDR2 FYNNEI. Here the CDR3 DNA reads TGTGCCAGCAGAGGACAGAATTCACCCCTCCACTTT. Amino acids: CASRGQNSPLHF.

The gene calls are TRBV15 and TRBJ1-4; 9 nucleotides line up with TRBD1. J gave up 6 bases and V 5 bases, and 7 bases lay outside the gene matches. CDR1 and CDR2 (germline): LNHNV, YYDKDF (reference sequence). This CDR3 comprises 15 residues. The CDR3 sequence is CATSLDRGWDEKLFF. The CDR3 nucleotides read TGTGCCACCAGCTTGGACAGGGGCTGGGATGAAAAACTGTTTTTT.